Listed here are 17 T cell receptor beta chains from one sample, sequenced in a study of cytomegalovirus exposure and HLA in healthy donors. Vbeta (60) and Jbeta (13) primers were used in the PCR. The repertoire was sequenced with immunoSEQ multiplex PCR; TCRdb's copy has only in-frame clones and lacks some. The table has 90,000 or so clones, around four fifths seen once. The sequenced sample consisted of PBMCs. These receptors came from a man aged 25 to 40 in good health and CMV-seropositive.

This clone was recorded a few times. This sequence joins TRBV30 and TRBJ1-2; the match to TRBD1 covers 9 bases. CDR3 length: 12 residues. Unmatched junction bases numbered 8, after V lost 8 bases and J lost 7 bases. The germline gives CDR1 GTSNPN, CDR2 SVGIG (reference sequence). The CDR3 loop is CAQNRGRGGYTF. CDR3 nucleotide sequence: TGTGCCCAGAACAGGGGGCGAGGTGGCTACACCTTC. Together with reference TRBV30 and TRBJ1-2, the CDR3 gives the full variable domain: SQTIHQWPATLVQPVGSPLSLECTVEGTSNPNLYWYRQAAGRGLQLLFYSVGIGQISSEVPQNLSASRPQDRQFILSSKKLLLSDSGFYLCAQNRGRGGYTFGSGTRLTVV.

J is TRBJ2-1 and V is TRBV7-8; 8 nucleotides match TRBD2. Germline CDR1 reads SGHVS; CDR2 reads FQNEAQ. The CDR3 is 16 residues long. V lost 4 bases and J lost 0; bases outside the gene matches: 5. The CDR3 region has the DNA TGTGCCAGCAGCTCGACTAGCGTTAGCTCCTACAATGAGCAGTTCTTC. This gives the protein CASSSTSVSSYNEQFF.

The gene calls are TRBV7-6 and TRBJ2-5; TRBD2 matches 14 bases. The end of the DNA aligns better with TRBJ2-7, so the J call may be wrong. The germline gives CDR1 SGHVS, CDR2 FNYEAQ. The CDR3 length is 15 residues. The CDR3 DNA reads TGTGCCAGCAGCCCGGGACTAGCGGGAGTCTACGAGCAGTACTTC. Its translation: CASSPGLAGVYEQYF.

J is TRBJ2-1 and V is TRBV21-1; the table's D gene call, TRBD2, was not cross checked with the DNA. TRBV21-1 is an annotated pseudogene. This CDR3 is 16 amino acids long. The CDR3 spells CASSKGKREAYNEQFF. The DNA for the CDR3 is TGTGCCAGCAGCAAAGGGAAGCGGGAGGCTTACAATGAGCAGTTCTTC.

In its sample, this clone was seen once. V usage is TRBV7-6 and J usage is TRBJ2-1, with 9 positions matching TRBD2. The junction had 11 bases not matched to a gene; V was cut back by 5 bases and J by 9 bases. The CDR3 consists of 15 residues. Germline V gives CDR1 SGHVS, CDR2 FNYEAQ. The CDR3 DNA sequence: TGTGCCAGCAGCCCCTTGCGGGAGGGCCTAAGTGAGCAGTTCTTC. It translates to CASSPLREGLSEQFF.

The sample holds a few counts of this clone. This rearrangement joins TRBV5-6 to TRBJ2-2, with D uncertain. The CDR3 covers 12 residues. Trimming took 1 base from V and 7 from J, leaving 5 bases between them. Germline V CDR1 and CDR2: SGHDT, YYEEEE. CDR3 in amino acids: CASSLPVGELFF. In nucleotides, the CDR3 is TGTGCCAGCAGCTTGCCAGTCGGGGAGCTGTTTTTT.

The chain couples TRBV5-1 to TRBJ2-1; D remains ambiguous. CDR3 length equals 16 residues. V gave up 4 bases and J gave up 0 bases, with 14 bases separating them. The germline V gene encodes CDR1 SGHRS and CDR2 YFSETQ. CDR3 nucleotides: TGCGCCAGCAGCGGAGCCTCCCAAAGCTCCTACAATGAGCAGTTCTTC. Amino acid sequence: CASSGASQSSYNEQFF.

This chain joins TRBV18 and TRBJ2-2; D perhaps matches TRBD2 (6 bases). The germline V gene encodes CDR1 KGHSH and CDR2 LQKENI. CDR3 length equals 16 residues. The V and J ends lost 6 bases and 1 base respectively, with 15 bases between them. For the CDR3, the DNA is TGTGCCAGCTCCCAAATGGCGGGATTGAACACCGGGGAGCTGTTTTTT. This translates into CASSQMAGLNTGELFF.

This clone has just one count. The chain joins TRBV7-9 to TRBJ1-2; D unclear. The germline V gene encodes CDR1 SEHNR and CDR2 FQNEAQ (reference sequence). Trimming cost V 1 base and J 2 bases, with 11 bases left between them. The CDR3 runs 15 residues. The CDR3 region is CASSLGHLANYGYTF. CDR3 nucleotides: TGTGCCAGCAGCTTAGGACATCTGGCGAACTATGGCTACACCTTC.

The chain carries TRBV5-6 and TRBJ1-1; 7 nucleotides align to TRBD1. CDR3 length: 15 amino acids. The V and J ends lost 4 bases and 1 base, in that order; junction bases with no gene match: 7. Per the germline V gene, CDR1 is SGHDT and CDR2 is YYEEEE. In nucleotides, the CDR3 is TGTGCCAGCAGCAGAGGGGGCAGCTCGAACACTGAAGCTTTCTTT. It translates to CASSRGGSSNTEAFF.

The rearrangement joins TRBV10-1 to TRBJ2-7, with 8 bases lining up with TRBD1. This CDR3 has 14 amino acids. J was trimmed by 5 bases and V by 5 bases; bases with no gene match: 8. The V gene's germline CDR1 is WNHNN and CDR2 SYGVQD (reference sequence). Here the CDR3 reads CASSLWTGSDEQYF. The CDR3 nucleotides are TGCGCCAGCAGTTTATGGACAGGGAGCGACGAGCAGTACTTC.

The V call is TRBV20-1, the J call TRBJ2-1; D remains ambiguous. Germline V lookup: CDR1 DFQATT, CDR2 SNEGSKA (reference sequence). V lost 2 bases and J 9 bases, leaving 8 bases between the germline ends. This CDR3 spans 11 amino acids. The CDR3 is CSARRLSEQFF. CDR3 bases: TGCAGTGCTAGACGTCTTAGTGAGCAGTTCTTC.

The V and J genes are TRBV30 and TRBJ2-2; perhaps TRBD1 as D (5 bases). CDR3 size: 14 residues. Germline lookup yields CDR1 GTSNPN and CDR2 SVGIG (reference sequence). V was trimmed by 1 base and J by 4 bases, leaving 10 bases between them. In nucleotides, the CDR3 is TGTGCCTGGAGTGGGGCCAGGGCCACCGGGGAGCTGTTTTTT. As protein: CAWSGARATGELFF.

This chain uses TRBV10-3 with TRBJ2-1; 8 bases are a match to TRBD2. Germline trimming cut 1 base from V and 8 bases from J; bases unmatched to any gene: 7. Germline CDR1 ENHRY, CDR2 SYGVKD. The CDR3 consists of 15 residues. CDR3 in amino acids: CAISEFREGRDEQFF. The CDR3 coding sequence is TGTGCCATCAGTGAGTTCCGGGAGGGGCGCGATGAGCAGTTCTTC.

The genes are TRBV6-1 and TRBJ1-1; 7 bases match TRBD1. J lost 4 bases, V lost 4 bases, and 9 bases had no gene match. The CDR3 is 15 amino acids. CDR1 and CDR2 (germline): MNHNS, SASEGT. The CDR3 sequence is CASSARTGVLTEAFF. Here the CDR3 DNA reads TGTGCCAGCAGTGCCCGAACAGGGGTTCTCACTGAAGCTTTCTTT.

The chain is built from TRBV5-1 and TRBJ2-7; D gene unclear. The V end lost 0 bases, the J end lost 2 bases, and 9 bases lay between the germline ends. The CDR3 is 14 amino acids. Germline lookup yields CDR1 SGHRS and CDR2 YFSETQ. CDR3 sequence: CASSLVQSAYEQYF. The CDR3 coding sequence is TGCGCCAGCAGCTTGGTCCAGAGCGCCTACGAGCAGTACTTC.

The J gene is TRBJ2-7, the V gene TRBV6-6; 10 bases match TRBD2. J gave up 1 base and V 4 bases, and 4 bases lay outside the gene matches. Germline CDR1 MNHNY, CDR2 SVGAGI (reference sequence). This CDR3 comprises 15 residues. CDR3 nucleotides: TGTGCCAGCAGTTTAGCGGGAGGAGGGTCCTACGAGCAGTACTTC. Translating gives CASSLAGGGSYEQYF.